The 17 T cell receptor beta chains presented below share a single source sample, sequenced in a study of T cell responses to AZD1222 COVID-19 vaccine. Method: immunoSEQ multiplex PCR; TCRdb's copy keeps in-frame clones and lacks some. Of about 130,000 clones detected, roughly 90% appear once; the ten largest clones hold more than 4%. Sequenced here: peripheral blood, sampled on day 0 of AZD1222 vaccination. The receptors were gathered from an adult in good health.

This chain joins TRBV6-4 and TRBJ1-6; D call uncertain. Germline CDR1 and CDR2: MRHNA and SNTAGT. Trimming removed 3 bases at V and 9 bases at J, with 15 bases between. The CDR3 consists of 15 residues. In nucleotides, the CDR3 is TGTGCCAGCAGTGATCGGGCGGGAGGGAGTTCACCCCTCCACTTT. It specifies CASSDRAGGSSPLHF.

The chain employs TRBV10-2 and TRBJ1-1; TRBD1 aligns across 9 bases. CDR1 and CDR2 (germline): WSHSY, SAAADI. The CDR3 extends over 16 amino acids. The ends lost 8 bases at V and 6 bases at J; junction bases unmatched: 16. The CDR3, as DNA: TGCGCCAGCCTCCCCGGAGGCTTGACAGGGGGTGCTGAAGCTTTCTTT. Its translation is CASLPGGLTGGAEAFF.

This clone has a single count. This rearrangement joins TRBV18 to TRBJ2-7; TRBD1 is a possible D gene (6 bases). The CDR3 spans 15 residues. Germline-derived CDR1 and CDR2 are KGHSH and LQKENI. With 6 bases removed from V and 1 base from J, the gap between germline ends came to 16 bases. Written as DNA, the CDR3 is TGTGCCAGCTCGGACCGGGACAAGTCATCCTACGAGCAGTACTTC. Protein sequence: CASSDRDKSSYEQYF.

The chain couples TRBV30 to TRBJ2-5; D gene uncertain. Trimming removed 4 bases at V and 5 bases at J, with 26 bases between. Germline V gives CDR1 GTSNPN, CDR2 SVGIG (reference sequence). There are 17 residues in the CDR3. Here the CDR3 DNA reads TGTGCCTGGAAGAAGTGGCGTTCGGTCTCGGTTGGGGAGACCCAGTACTTC. This codes for CAWKKWRSVSVGETQYF.

The V and J genes are TRBV5-6 and TRBJ2-7; perhaps TRBD2 as D (5 bases). The CDR3 covers 15 residues. Trimming cost V 0 bases and J 5 bases, with 15 bases left between them. Looked up from germline, CDR1 is SGHDT and CDR2 is YYEEEE. For the CDR3, the DNA is TGTGCCAGCAGCTTGGTGCGGGCCCGCCTAGACGAGCAGTACTTC. Encoded protein: CASSLVRARLDEQYF.

J is TRBJ1-1 and V is TRBV6-2 or TRBV6-3; D is unresolved. Germline-derived CDR1 and CDR2 are MNHEY and SVGEGT. Between the trimmed V and J ends, which lost 0 bases and 11 bases, there was a span of 13 bases. This CDR3 is built from 13 residues. The CDR3 region has the DNA TGTGCCAGCAGTTACTCGCTCAGATCGGAGGCTTTCTTT. It encodes CASSYSLRSEAFF.

The chain uses TRBV7-2 and TRBJ1-3, with D possibly matching TRBD1 (5 bases). Germline CDR1 SGHTA, CDR2 FQGNSA. Trimming pared 8 bases from V and 2 bases from J, leaving 10 bases between. The CDR3 runs to 13 residues. The DNA of the CDR3 is TGTGCCAGCCGCGGGGCGCCTGGAAACACCATATATTTT. Encoded protein: CASRGAPGNTIYF. The whole variable domain, filled in from reference TRBV7-2 and TRBJ1-3, reads GAGVSQSPSNKVTEKGKDVELRCDPISGHTALYWYRQSLGQGLEFLIYFQGNSAPDKSGLPSDRFSAERTGGSVSTLTIQRTQQEDSAVYLCASRGAPGNTIYFGEGSWLTVV.

The V call is TRBV6-1, the J call TRBJ1-1, with D maybe TRBD1 (5 bases). The CDR3 loop spans 15 amino acids. CDR1 is MNHNS, CDR2 SASEGT, per germline. V dropped 3 bases and J dropped 1 base, with 12 bases sitting between them. CDR3 sequence reads: CASSDGGGSNTEAFF. Here the CDR3 DNA reads TGTGCCAGCAGTGACGGGGGAGGCTCGAACACTGAAGCTTTCTTT.

The V gene is TRBV5-1, the J gene TRBJ1-1; D not certain. Germline CDR1 is SGHRS and CDR2 is YFSETQ. The CDR3 extends over 14 amino acids. Trimming removed 5 bases from V and 4 bases from J, with 15 bases in between. The CDR3 DNA follows: TGCGCCAGCAGACAACAGAACCCCAGCACTGAAGCTTTCTTT. Protein: CASRQQNPSTEAFF.

The chain's CDR3 is CAWRPTTPTYEQYF. Here the CDR3 DNA reads TGTGCCTGGAGGCCGACTACGCCGACCTACGAGCAGTACTTC. The chain employs TRBV30 and TRBJ2-7; a possible D gene is TRBD2 (5 bases). The V and J ends lost 3 bases and 2 bases respectively, with 14 bases between them. Germline-derived CDR1 and CDR2 are GTSNPN and SVGIG (reference sequence). The length of the CDR3 is 14 residues.

The chain has TRBV9 and TRBJ2-2; the D gene is possibly TRBD2 (5 bases). The CDR3 has 13 residues. Trimming pared 7 bases from V and 6 bases from J, leaving 13 bases between. Germline-derived CDR1 and CDR2 are SGDLS and YYNGEE. DNA of the CDR3: TGTGCCAGCGGAGGTTATGTCTCCGGGGAGCTGTTTTTT. It specifies CASGGYVSGELFF.

The rearrangement joins TRBV28 to TRBJ2-7; possible D gene TRBD1, 5 bases. Deletions cut 1 base from V and 2 bases from J, with 12 bases between. Germline V gives CDR1 MDHEN, CDR2 SYDVKM. The CDR3 runs 15 residues. The CDR3 DNA reads TGTGCCAGCAGTTTATTACCAGGGCCTCCCTACGAGCAGTACTTC. Amino acids: CASSLLPGPPYEQYF.

The chain links TRBV3-1 (or the pseudogene TRBV3-2) to TRBJ1-1, with D possibly TRBD1 on 5 matching bases. V was cut by 2 bases and J by 1 base, with 17 bases left in between. Germline V lookup: CDR1 LGHDT, CDR2 YNNKEL (reference sequence). The CDR3 runs 17 residues. The chain's CDR3 is CASSQKRTGAANTEAFF. The CDR3, as DNA: TGTGCCAGCAGCCAAAAGCGGACTGGGGCAGCGAACACTGAAGCTTTCTTT.

The chain uses TRBV5-1 and TRBJ2-2, with 11 bases identical to TRBD1. Per the germline V gene, CDR1 is SGHRS and CDR2 is YFSETQ. The CDR3 totals 15 residues. V lost 5 bases to trimming and J lost 7 bases; unmatched junction nucleotides: 7. The CDR3 loop reads CASSRRTGGSGELFF. The CDR3 bases are TGCGCCAGCAGTCGCCGGACAGGGGGCAGCGGGGAGCTGTTTTTT.

This rearrangement joins TRBV4-3 to TRBJ1-4; perhaps TRBD1 as D (6 bases). CDR3 length: 16 residues. Germline V CDR1 and CDR2: LGHNA, YSLEER. V was pared by 1 base and J by 5 bases, with 14 bases between. The CDR3 sequence is CASSQGFSGTNEKLFF. In DNA form, the CDR3 reads TGCGCCAGCAGCCAAGGCTTCTCAGGGACAAATGAAAAACTGTTTTTT.

The CDR3 nucleotides are TGTGCCAGCAGTTACTACGGGCCAGATCAGCCCCAGCATTTT. Translated: CASSYYGPDQPQHF. The rearrangement joins TRBV6-2 or TRBV6-3 to TRBJ1-5; D not resolved. V was clipped by 1 base and J by 5 bases, with 9 bases between them. The CDR3 contains 14 residues. CDR1 is MNHEY, CDR2 SVGEGT, per germline.

The chain uses TRBV15 and TRBJ2-3; TRBD1 aligns across 8 bases. J was trimmed by 2 bases and V by 1 base; bases with no gene match: 5. The V gene's germline CDR1 is LNHNV and CDR2 YYDKDF (reference sequence). The CDR3 loop spans 16 amino acids. The CDR3 nucleotides are TGTGCCACCAGCAGAGGGGGACAGGAGGACACAGATACGCAGTATTTT. Amino acids: CATSRGGQEDTDTQYF.